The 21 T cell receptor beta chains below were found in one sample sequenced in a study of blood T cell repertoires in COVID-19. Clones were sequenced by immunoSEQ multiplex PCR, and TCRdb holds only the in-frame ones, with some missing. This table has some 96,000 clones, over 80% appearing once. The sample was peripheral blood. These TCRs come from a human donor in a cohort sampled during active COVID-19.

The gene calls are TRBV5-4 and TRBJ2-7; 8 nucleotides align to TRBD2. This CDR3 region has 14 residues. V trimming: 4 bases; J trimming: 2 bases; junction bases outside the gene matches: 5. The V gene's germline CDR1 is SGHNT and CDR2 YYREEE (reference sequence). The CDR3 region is CASSQGLVPYEQYF. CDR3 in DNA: TGTGCCAGCAGCCAGGGACTAGTCCCCTACGAGCAGTACTTC. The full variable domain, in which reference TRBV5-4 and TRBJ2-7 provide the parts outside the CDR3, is ETGVTQSPTHLIKTRGQQVTLRCSSQSGHNTVSWYQQALGQGPQFIFQYYREEENGRGNFPPRFSGLQFPNYSSELNVNALELDDSALYLCASSQGLVPYEQYFGPGTRLTVT.

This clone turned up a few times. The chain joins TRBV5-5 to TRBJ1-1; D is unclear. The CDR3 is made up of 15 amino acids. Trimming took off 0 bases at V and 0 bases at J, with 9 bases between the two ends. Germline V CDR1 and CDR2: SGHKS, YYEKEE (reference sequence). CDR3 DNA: TGTGCCAGCAGCTTGGGAGTGGGCTTGAACACTGAAGCTTTCTTT. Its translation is CASSLGVGLNTEAFF.

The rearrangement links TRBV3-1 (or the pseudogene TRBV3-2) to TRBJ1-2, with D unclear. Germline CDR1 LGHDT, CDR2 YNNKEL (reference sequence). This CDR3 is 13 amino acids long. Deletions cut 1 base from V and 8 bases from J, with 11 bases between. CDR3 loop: CASSQGRTGGYTF. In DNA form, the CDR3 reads TGTGCCAGCAGCCAAGGGAGGACGGGGGGCTACACCTTC.

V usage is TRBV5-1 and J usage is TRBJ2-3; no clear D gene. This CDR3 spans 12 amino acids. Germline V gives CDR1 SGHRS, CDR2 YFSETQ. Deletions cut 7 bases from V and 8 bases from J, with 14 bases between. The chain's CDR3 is CASGLGGSTQYF. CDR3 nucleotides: TGCGCCAGCGGGCTTGGTGGCTCTACGCAGTATTTT. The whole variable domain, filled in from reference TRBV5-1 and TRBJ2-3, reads KAGVTQTPRYLIKTRGQQVTLSCSPISGHRSVSWYQQTPGQGLQFLFEYFSETQRNKGNFPGRFSGRQFSNSRSEMNVSTLELGDSALYLCASGLGGSTQYFGPGTRLTVL.

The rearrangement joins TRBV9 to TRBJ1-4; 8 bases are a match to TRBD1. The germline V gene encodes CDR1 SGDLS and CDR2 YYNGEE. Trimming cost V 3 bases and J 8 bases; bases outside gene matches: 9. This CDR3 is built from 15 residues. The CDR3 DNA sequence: TGTGCCAGCAGCGCCAAGACAGGGGAGGAGGAAAAACTGTTTTTT. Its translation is CASSAKTGEEEKLFF. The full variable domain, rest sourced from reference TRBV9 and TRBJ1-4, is DSGVTQTPKHLITATGQRVTLRCSPRSGDLSVYWYQQSLDQGLQFLIQYYNGEERAKGNILERFSAQQFPDLHSELNLSSLELGDSALYFCASSAKTGEEEKLFFGSGTQLSVL.

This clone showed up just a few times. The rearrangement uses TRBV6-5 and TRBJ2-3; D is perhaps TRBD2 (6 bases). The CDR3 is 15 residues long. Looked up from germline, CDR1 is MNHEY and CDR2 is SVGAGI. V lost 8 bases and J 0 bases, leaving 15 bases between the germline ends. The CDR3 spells CASRFGSGSTDTQYF. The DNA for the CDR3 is TGTGCCAGCCGATTCGGAAGCGGGAGCACAGATACGCAGTATTTT.

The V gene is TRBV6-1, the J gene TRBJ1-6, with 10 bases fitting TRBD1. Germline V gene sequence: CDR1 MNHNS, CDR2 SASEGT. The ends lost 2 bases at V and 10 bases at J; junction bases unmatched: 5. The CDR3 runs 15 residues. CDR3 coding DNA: TGTGCCAGCAGTGAAAACGGACAGGGGGGATCACCCCTCCACTTT. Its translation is CASSENGQGGSPLHF.

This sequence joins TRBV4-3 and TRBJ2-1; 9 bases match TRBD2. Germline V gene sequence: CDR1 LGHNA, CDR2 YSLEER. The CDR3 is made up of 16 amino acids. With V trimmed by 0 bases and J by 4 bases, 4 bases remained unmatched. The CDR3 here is CASSQDWRGGYNEQFF. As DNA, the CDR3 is TGCGCCAGCAGCCAAGATTGGCGGGGGGGGTACAATGAGCAGTTCTTC.

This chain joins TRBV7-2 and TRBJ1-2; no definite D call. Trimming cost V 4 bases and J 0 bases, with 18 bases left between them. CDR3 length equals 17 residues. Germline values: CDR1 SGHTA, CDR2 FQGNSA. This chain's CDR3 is CASSSSILYLPNYGYTF. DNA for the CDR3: TGTGCCAGCAGCTCTTCCATCTTGTACCTACCTAACTATGGCTACACCTTC. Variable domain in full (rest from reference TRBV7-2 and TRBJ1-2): GAGVSQSPSNKVTEKGKDVELRCDPISGHTALYWYRQSLGQGLEFLIYFQGNSAPDKSGLPSDRFSAERTGGSVSTLTIQRTQQEDSAVYLCASSSSILYLPNYGYTFGSGTRLTVV.

The CDR3, as DNA: TGTGCCAGCTCACCATTAACGACAGGGGGTATAGCGAACGAGCAGTACTTC. This encodes CASSPLTTGGIANEQYF. The gene calls are TRBV18 and TRBJ2-7; 9 bases map to TRBD1. This CDR3 is built from 17 residues. CDR1 is KGHSH, CDR2 LQKENI, per germline. The V and J ends lost 2 bases and 5 bases, in that order; junction bases with no gene match: 13.

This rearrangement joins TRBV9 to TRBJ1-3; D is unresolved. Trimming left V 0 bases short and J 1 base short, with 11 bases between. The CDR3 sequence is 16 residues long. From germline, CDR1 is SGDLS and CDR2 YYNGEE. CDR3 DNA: TGTGCCAGCAGCGTAGCTCAGGCCCCTTCTGGAAACACCATATATTTT. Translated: CASSVAQAPSGNTIYF.

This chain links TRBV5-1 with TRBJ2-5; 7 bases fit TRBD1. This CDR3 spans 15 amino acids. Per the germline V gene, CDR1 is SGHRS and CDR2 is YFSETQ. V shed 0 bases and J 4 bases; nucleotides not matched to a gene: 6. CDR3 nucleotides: TGCGCCAGCAGCTTGGGCACAGGGGATGGAGAGACCCAGTACTTC. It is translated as CASSLGTGDGETQYF.

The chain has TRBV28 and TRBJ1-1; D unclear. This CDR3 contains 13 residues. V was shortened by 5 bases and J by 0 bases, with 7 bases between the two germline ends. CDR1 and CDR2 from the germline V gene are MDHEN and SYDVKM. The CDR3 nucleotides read TGTGCCAGCAGTGGAGGGTTGAACACTGAAGCTTTCTTT. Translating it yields CASSGGLNTEAFF.

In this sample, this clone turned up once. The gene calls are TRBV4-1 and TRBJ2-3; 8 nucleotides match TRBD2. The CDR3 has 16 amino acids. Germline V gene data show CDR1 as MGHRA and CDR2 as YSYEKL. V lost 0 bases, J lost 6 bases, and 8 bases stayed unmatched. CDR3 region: CASSQEWLAGSDTQYF. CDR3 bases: TGCGCCAGCAGCCAAGAATGGCTAGCGGGCTCGGATACGCAGTATTTT.

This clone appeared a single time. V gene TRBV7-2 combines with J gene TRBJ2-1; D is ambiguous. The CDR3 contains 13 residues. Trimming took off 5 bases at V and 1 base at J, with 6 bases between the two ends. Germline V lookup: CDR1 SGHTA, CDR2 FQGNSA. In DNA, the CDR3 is TGTGCCAGCAGCACCGGTTCCTACAATGAGCAGTTCTTC. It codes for CASSTGSYNEQFF.

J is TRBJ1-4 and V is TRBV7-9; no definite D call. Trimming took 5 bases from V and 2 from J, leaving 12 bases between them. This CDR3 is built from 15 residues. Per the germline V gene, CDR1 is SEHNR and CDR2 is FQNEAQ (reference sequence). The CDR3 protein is CASSLNADTNEKLFF. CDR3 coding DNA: TGTGCCAGCAGCCTAAATGCGGATACTAATGAAAAACTGTTTTTT.

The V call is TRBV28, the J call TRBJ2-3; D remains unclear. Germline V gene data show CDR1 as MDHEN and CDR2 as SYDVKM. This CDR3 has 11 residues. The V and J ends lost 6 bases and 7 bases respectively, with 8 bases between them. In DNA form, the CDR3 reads TGTGCCAGCAGCTCAACTTATACGCAGTATTTT. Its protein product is CASSSTYTQYF.

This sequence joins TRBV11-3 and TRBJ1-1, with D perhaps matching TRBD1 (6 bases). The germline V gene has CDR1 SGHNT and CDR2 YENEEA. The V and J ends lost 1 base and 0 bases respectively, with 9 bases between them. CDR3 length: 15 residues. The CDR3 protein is CASSLGQGLNTEAFF. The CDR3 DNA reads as TGTGCCAGCAGCTTAGGGCAGGGGCTGAACACTGAAGCTTTCTTT.

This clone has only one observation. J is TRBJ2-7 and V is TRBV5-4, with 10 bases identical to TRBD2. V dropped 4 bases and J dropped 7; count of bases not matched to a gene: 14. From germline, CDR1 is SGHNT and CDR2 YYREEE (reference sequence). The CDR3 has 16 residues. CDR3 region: CASSPIGLAETREQYF. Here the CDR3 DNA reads TGTGCCAGCAGCCCGATTGGACTAGCGGAGACGCGGGAGCAGTACTTC.

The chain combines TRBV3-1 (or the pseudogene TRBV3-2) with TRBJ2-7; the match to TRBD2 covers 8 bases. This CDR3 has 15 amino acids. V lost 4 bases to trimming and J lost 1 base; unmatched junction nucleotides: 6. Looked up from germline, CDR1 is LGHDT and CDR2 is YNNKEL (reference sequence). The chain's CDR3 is CASSLGAGGSYEQYF. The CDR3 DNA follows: TGTGCCAGCAGCCTTGGCGCGGGAGGTTCCTACGAGCAGTACTTC.

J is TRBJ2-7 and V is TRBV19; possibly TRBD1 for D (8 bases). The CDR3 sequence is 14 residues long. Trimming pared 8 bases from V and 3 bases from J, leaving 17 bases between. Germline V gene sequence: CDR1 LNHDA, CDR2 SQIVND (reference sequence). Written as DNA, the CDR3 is TGTGCCAGTGGCTCCGGGGGGACAGGCTACGAGCAGTACTTC. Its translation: CASGSGGTGYEQYF.